Shown below are 2 T cell receptor beta chains from a single sample sequenced in a study of sequential checkpoint blockade in melanoma. Sample treatment: randomized to nivolumab then ipilimumab (arm A) or the reverse (arm B). Assay used: immunoSEQ multiplex PCR; TCRdb lists only in-frame clones, some missing. The repertoire holds about 12,000 clones, with approximately 60% as singletons. Sequenced here: CD8+ T cells sorted from blood (inferred from file names), sampled from a patient given nivolumab and ipilimumab in sequence. These receptors all come from a human donor with melanoma.

This clone came up a few times. The V and J genes are TRBV2 and TRBJ2-3; maybe TRBD1 (8 bases). The CDR3 totals 15 residues. V lost 2 bases to trimming and J lost 4 bases, with 13 bases between them. Germline CDR1 SNHLY, CDR2 FYNNEI. CDR3 nucleotides: TGTGCCAGCAGTGAACTAACAGGGGGGGCAGATACGCAGTATTTT. The encoded protein is CASSELTGGADTQYF. The variable domain in full, with the rest retrieved from reference TRBV2 and TRBJ2-3, is EPEVTQTPSHQVTQMGQEVILRCVPISNHLYFYWYRQILGQKVEFLVSFYNNEISEKSEIFDDQFSVERPDGSNFTLKIRSTKLEDSAMYFCASSELTGGADTQYFGPGTRLTVL.

This clone was recorded a few times. The J gene is TRBJ1-5, the V gene TRBV19; tentatively, D is TRBD1 (5 bases). The V end lost 4 bases, the J end lost 2 bases, and 12 bases lay between the germline ends. The CDR3 has 15 residues. Germline CDR1 is LNHDA and CDR2 is SQIVND (reference sequence). CDR3 in amino acids: CASSTTRRGNQPQHF. CDR3 nucleotide sequence: TGTGCCAGTAGTACGACCCGCAGGGGCAATCAGCCCCAGCATTTT.